The T cell receptor beta chain under discussion was sequenced for a study of a mutant IDH1 vaccine in newly diagnosed glioma (dated by TCRdb to about 2021). Concerning the study at large: Eight vaccinations were administered to patients in weeks 1, 3, 5, 7, 11, 15, 19 and 23, corresponding to visits V03 through V10. In the chemotherapy-containing groups, vaccination started alongside temozolomide cycles, whereas in patients who had radiotherapy alone it started 4-6 weeks after radiotherapy. Of the approximately 35 treated patients, approximately 62% were male and around 38% were female, and a mean age of around 40 years was recorded. Prior to enrollment, patients had been given standard therapy consisting of radiotherapy alone, temozolomide alone, or radiochemotherapy with temozolomide, with the combination given to most patients. Six visits were used for peripheral blood collection: V03 (baseline), V05, V07, V10, V12 and V13. Longitudinal TCRB deep sequencing was performed for about two dozen treated patients wherever samples were available for exploratory analyses.

The V and J ends are trimmed by 4 bases and 2 bases, leaving 11 bases between them. From cysteine to phenylalanine, the CDR3 is 15 amino acids long. This entry keeps only the CDR3 DNA: 45 bases, framed from base 1. CDR1 and CDR2 are read off the germline V gene (reference sequence) as LNHDA and SQIVND. What the study reported, not specific to this receptor: Selection of PBMC samples for TCRB deep sequencing was based on availability. According to the authors, sample limitations meant that analyses of patient blood samples could not be reproduced. Pseudoprogression appeared unrelated to alterations in the top peripheral T cell clonotypes detected by TCRB sequencing. Across multiple MHC alleles, vaccine-induced immune responses were seen in nearly 95% of patients.

About this clone: Its target antigen remains unknown. One base away there is no much larger clone; base qualities are not given.

The library came from the immunoSEQ multiplex PCR assay. The hsTCRB Kit was used according to the manufacturer's protocol to amplify rearranged TCR beta chain sequences. Sequencing of TCRB libraries was carried out on an Illumina MiSeq. The paper's data handling went like this. The proprietary platform of the kit vendor was used for demultiplexing, trimming and gene mapping. This immuneACCESS table, as held by TCRdb, lists in-frame sequences with V and J called but not all clones. Of the missing ones, under half trace to an unresolved V gene in checked studies; the others have no known cause. The V and J calls and the clone size are those of that table, but D and trimming were determined from the DNA. Across this sample there are some 30,000 clones, with around 87% seen only once. The ten largest account for less than 3% of the sample. The meaning of the sample's time point label: week 23, last vaccination. Each vaccine dose, consisting of 300 ug of a 20-mer mutant IDH1 peptide in Montanide, was administered subcutaneously with topical imiquimod. Newly diagnosed WHO grade 3 or 4 IDH1-mutant astrocytomas showing loss of nuclear ATRX were present in the donors. The samples were drawn from NOA16, a multicentre, single-arm, open-label phase I trial in Germany that tested a mutant IDH1 peptide vaccine in humans for the first time. Genomic DNA for TCRB sequencing was isolated from EDTA blood with the DNeasy Blood and Tissue Kit.

The material was PBMCs, obtained from a glioma patient whose treatment included an IDH1 peptide vaccine. This TCR was recovered from a man aged 40-55 years with glioma. The sequence joins TRBV19 to TRBJ1-4; the D gene remains uncertain. The DNA sequence follows: TGTGCCAGTAGTACAGCAGGCGGGACTAATGAAAAACTGTTTTTT. Its protein is CASSTAGGTNEKLFF.